The 22 T cell receptor beta chains given below trace back to one sample, sequenced in a study of Ad26.COV2.S vaccination and SARS-CoV-2 variants. Clones were sequenced by immunoSEQ multiplex PCR, and TCRdb holds only the in-frame ones, with some missing. The sample contains hundreds of thousands of clones, roughly four fifths of which appear only once. Treatment meaning: about 20 received Ad26.COV2.S at low or high dose, single or two shots; about 5 received placebo; per-sample allocation not given. The samples date from day 63 after the first vaccine or placebo injection. The sequencing here drew on peripheral blood, taken in a trial of Ad26.COV2.S vaccine versus placebo. These receptors were collected from a person between 18 and 60 years old who received the Ad26.COV2.S COVID-19 vaccine or a placebo.

The chain links TRBV27 to TRBJ1-1; D gene ambiguous. The CDR3 runs 13 residues. CDR1 is MNHEY and CDR2 is SMNVEV in the germline V gene (reference sequence). V was shortened by 4 bases and J by 2 bases, with 8 bases between the two germline ends. This chain's CDR3 is CASSSDSNTEAFF. For the CDR3, the DNA is TGTGCCAGCAGTTCGGATTCAAACACTGAAGCTTTCTTT.

J is TRBJ2-3 and V is TRBV19; the match to TRBD2 covers 7 bases. Germline CDR1 LNHDA, CDR2 SQIVND (reference sequence). V lost 5 bases to trimming and J lost 1 base; unmatched junction nucleotides: 3. The CDR3 spans 14 residues. The CDR3 loop reads CASSVGRGTDTQYF. Written as DNA, the CDR3 is TGTGCCAGTAGTGTTGGGAGGGGCACAGATACGCAGTATTTT. The full variable domain, rest sourced from reference TRBV19 and TRBJ2-3, is DGGITQSPKYLFRKEGQNVTLSCEQNLNHDAMYWYRQDPGQGLRLIYYSQIVNDFQKGDIAEGYSVSREKKESFPLTVTSAQKNPTAFYLCASSVGRGTDTQYFGPGTRLTVL.

This clone has only one observation. The rearrangement joins TRBV6-5 to TRBJ1-1; 7 nucleotides line up with TRBD1. The CDR3 extends over 14 amino acids. The germline gives CDR1 MNHEY, CDR2 SVGAGI. V was pared by 4 bases and J by 5 bases, with 7 bases of the junction left unmatched. The CDR3 bases are TGTGCCAGCAGTTCCGACAGGGCGGTAACTGAAGCTTTCTTT. It translates to CASSSDRAVTEAFF.

Here the CDR3 reads CASSLWAGEETQYF. DNA for the CDR3: TGTGCCAGCAGCTTGTGGGCGGGAGAAGAGACCCAGTACTTC. The chain combines TRBV5-4 with TRBJ2-5, with 7 positions matching TRBD2. The CDR3 length is 14 residues. Germline CDR1 reads SGHNT; CDR2 reads YYREEE (reference sequence). V trimming: 1 base; J trimming: 3 bases; junction bases outside the gene matches: 3.

The V call is TRBV11-2, the J call TRBJ1-3; the D is unclear. CDR1 and CDR2 from the germline V gene are SGHAT and FQNNGV. V lost 2 bases to trimming and J lost 2 bases, with 7 bases between them. CDR3 length: 14 residues. This CDR3 is CASSLPWAGNTIYF. In nucleotides, the CDR3 is TGTGCCAGCAGCTTACCTTGGGCTGGAAACACCATATATTTT.

There are a few counts of this clone. The rearrangement joins TRBV4-1 to TRBJ1-4, with D uncertain. The CDR3 covers 16 residues. Germline assignment: CDR1 MGHRA and CDR2 YSYEKL. Trimming took off 3 bases at V and 3 bases at J, with 14 bases between the two ends. The CDR3 region is CASSQAPGVANEKLFF. The CDR3 DNA is TGCGCCAGCAGCCAGGCTCCGGGCGTAGCTAATGAAAAACTGTTTTTT.

The sample holds a few counts of this clone. This chain joins TRBV3-1 (or the pseudogene TRBV3-2) and TRBJ1-6, with TRBD1 matching over 9 bases. The CDR3 is 16 amino acids. From germline, CDR1 is LGHDT and CDR2 YNNKEL (reference sequence). The J segment lost 10 bases and the V segment lost 2 bases, leaving 9 bases of the junction unmatched. CDR3 coding DNA: TGTGCCAGCAGCCAATTACCCGGGACAGGGTACTCACCCCTCCACTTT. Translation: CASSQLPGTGYSPLHF.

The chain carries TRBV2 and TRBJ2-7; the D gene could be TRBD1 or TRBD2 (7 bases each). There are 14 residues in the CDR3. The germline V gene encodes CDR1 SNHLY and CDR2 FYNNEI. Trimming took off 7 bases at V and 3 bases at J, with 16 bases between the two ends. The CDR3 DNA reads TGTGCCAGCACCCGGGGAGGGGGCCTCTACGAGCAGTACTTC. It codes for CASTRGGGLYEQYF. Full variable domain (missing parts from reference TRBV2 and TRBJ2-7): EPEVTQTPSHQVTQMGQEVILRCVPISNHLYFYWYRQILGQKVEFLVSFYNNEISEKSEIFDDQFSVERPDGSNFTLKIRSTKLEDSAMYFCASTRGGGLYEQYFGPGTRLTVT.

V is TRBV18 and J is TRBJ1-1, with 7 bases fitting TRBD1. This CDR3 has 12 amino acids. V was pared by 6 bases and J by 3 bases, with 1 base of the junction left unmatched. Germline-derived CDR1 and CDR2 are KGHSH and LQKENI. CDR3 coding DNA: TGTGCCAGCTCGCAGGGGGACACTGAAGCTTTCTTT. It yields the protein CASSQGDTEAFF.

The chain joins TRBV19 to TRBJ1-1; D uncertain. V was pared by 7 bases and J by 6 bases, with 12 bases between. In germline, CDR1 is LNHDA, CDR2 SQIVND (reference sequence). The CDR3 totals 12 residues. Here the CDR3 reads CASKNPPAEAFF. The CDR3 DNA is TGTGCCAGTAAAAACCCCCCCGCTGAAGCTTTCTTT.

This clone was observed a few times. The J gene is TRBJ1-1, the V gene TRBV6-5; D gene uncertain. The V gene's germline CDR1 is MNHEY and CDR2 SVGAGI. Trimming stripped 7 bases from V and 1 base from J, with 10 bases between. CDR3 length equals 13 residues. Here the CDR3 reads CASTMERNTEAFF. CDR3 in DNA: TGTGCCAGCACGATGGAGCGGAACACTGAAGCTTTCTTT.

This rearrangement joins TRBV27 to TRBJ2-3, with D unclear. V shed 3 bases and J shed 2 bases, with 6 bases lying between them. This CDR3 region has 13 residues. Germline CDR1 reads MNHEY; CDR2 reads SMNVEV (reference sequence). DNA for the CDR3: TGTGCCAGCAGTTTCCTAGACACAGATACGCAGTATTTT. Translation gives CASSFLDTDTQYF.

The chain employs TRBV6-5 and TRBJ1-6; no clear D. The V and J ends lost 10 bases and 13 bases respectively, with 14 bases between them. The length of the CDR3 is 11 residues. Germline CDR1 and CDR2: MNHEY and SVGAGI. The CDR3 DNA reads as TGTGCCACACAGCAAATGGGCCCCCTCCACTTT. Translating it yields CATQQMGPLHF.

The rearrangement uses TRBV27 and TRBJ1-1; D remains unclear. The CDR3 is made up of 13 amino acids. Germline-derived CDR1 and CDR2 are MNHEY and SMNVEV (reference sequence). With 4 bases removed from V and 2 bases from J, the gap between germline ends came to 8 bases. The CDR3 DNA reads as TGTGCCAGCAGTTGGGCGGTCAACACTGAAGCTTTCTTT. Its translation is CASSWAVNTEAFF.

V gene TRBV18 combines with J gene TRBJ2-2; D ambiguous. This CDR3 region has 12 residues. Per the germline V gene, CDR1 is KGHSH and CDR2 is LQKENI. Deletions cut 2 bases from V and 4 bases from J, with 2 bases between. The CDR3 DNA sequence: TGTGCCAGCTCACCATTCACCGGGGAGCTGTTTTTT. As protein: CASSPFTGELFF.

The V gene is TRBV24-1, the J gene TRBJ2-5; 8 nucleotides agree with TRBD1. The CDR3 loop spans 16 amino acids. With V trimmed by 5 bases and J by 4 bases, 11 bases remained unmatched. Germline V gene data show CDR1 as KGHDR and CDR2 as SFDVKD. The CDR3 reads CATSGATTGARETQYF. CDR3 nucleotide sequence: TGTGCCACCAGTGGCGCCACGACAGGGGCGCGAGAGACCCAGTACTTC.

V and J are TRBV6-5 and TRBJ2-3, with D hard to call. The V gene lost 8 bases and the J gene lost 5 bases, with 8 bases spanning the gap. The CDR3 loop spans 11 amino acids. Per germline, CDR1 MNHEY and CDR2 SVGAGI. The CDR3 region has the DNA TGTGCCAGCTGTCCGGGAGATACGCAGTATTTT. Translation gives CASCPGDTQYF.

The table lists this clone with a few counts. CDR3 DNA: TGTGCCAGCAGTTCGGGACAGGGGGCGTTCGGGGAGCTGTTTTTT. Protein: CASSSGQGAFGELFF. This rearrangement joins TRBV6-6 to TRBJ2-2; TRBD1 matches 12 bases. V was clipped by 4 bases and J by 7 bases; unmatched bases: 4. This CDR3 comprises 15 residues. Per germline, CDR1 MNHNY and CDR2 SVGAGI (reference sequence).

This chain joins TRBV6-6 and TRBJ1-5, with 12 bases identical to TRBD1. Looked up from germline, CDR1 is MNHNY and CDR2 is SVGAGI (reference sequence). The length of the CDR3 is 17 residues. V was pared by 5 bases and J by 2 bases, with 7 bases of the junction left unmatched. CDR3 loop: CASSPGDRGLGNQPQHF. DNA for the CDR3: TGTGCCAGCAGTCCAGGGGACAGGGGGCTTGGCAATCAGCCCCAGCATTTT.

V usage is TRBV13 and J usage is TRBJ2-2, with a tentative D call TRBD1 (5 bases). This CDR3 spans 12 amino acids. Per germline, CDR1 PRHDT and CDR2 FYEKMQ (reference sequence). Trimming removed 4 bases from V and 13 bases from J, with 13 bases in between. CDR3 coding DNA: TGTGCCAGCAGCTATCCAGGGTACGGGCTGTTTTTT. Translation: CASSYPGYGLFF.

The rearrangement joins TRBV5-1 to TRBJ1-1; 10 positions match TRBD1. The V and J ends lost 3 bases and 5 bases, in that order; junction bases with no gene match: 4. CDR3 length: 14 residues. Germline-derived CDR1 and CDR2 are SGHRS and YFSETQ. The CDR3 nucleotides are TGCGCCAGCAGCTCCGACAGGGGGCTTACTGAAGCTTTCTTT. This sequence encodes CASSSDRGLTEAFF. The full variable domain, completed using reference TRBV5-1 and TRBJ1-1, is KAGVTQTPRYLIKTRGQQVTLSCSPISGHRSVSWYQQTPGQGLQFLFEYFSETQRNKGNFPGRFSGRQFSNSRSEMNVSTLELGDSALYLCASSSDRGLTEAFFGQGTRLTVV.

This clone was seen more than once but under ten times. At one of its ends the junction is not consistent with the germline gene, which may arise from a read error. The V call is TRBV2, the J call TRBJ1-6, with unresolved D. CDR1 is SNHLY and CDR2 is FYNNEI in the germline V gene. The CDR3 loop spans 12 amino acids. CDR3 coding DNA: TGTGCCAGCAGCGAAGTGGGTTTACCCCTCCACTTT. It translates to CASSEVGLPLHF.